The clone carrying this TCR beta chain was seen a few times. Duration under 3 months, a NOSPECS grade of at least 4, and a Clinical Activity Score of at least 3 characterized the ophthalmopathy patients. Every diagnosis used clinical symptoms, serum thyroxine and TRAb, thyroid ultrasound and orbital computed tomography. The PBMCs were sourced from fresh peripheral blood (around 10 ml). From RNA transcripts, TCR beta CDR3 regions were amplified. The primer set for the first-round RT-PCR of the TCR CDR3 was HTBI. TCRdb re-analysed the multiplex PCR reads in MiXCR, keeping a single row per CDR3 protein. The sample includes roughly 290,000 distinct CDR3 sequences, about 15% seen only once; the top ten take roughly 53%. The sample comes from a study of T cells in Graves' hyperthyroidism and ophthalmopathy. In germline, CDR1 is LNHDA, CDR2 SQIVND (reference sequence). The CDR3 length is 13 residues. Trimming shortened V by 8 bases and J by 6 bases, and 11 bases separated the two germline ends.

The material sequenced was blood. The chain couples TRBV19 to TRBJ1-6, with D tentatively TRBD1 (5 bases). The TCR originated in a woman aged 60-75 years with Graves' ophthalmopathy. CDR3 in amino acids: CASERDRNSPLHF. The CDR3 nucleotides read TGTGCCAGTGAACGGGACCGTAATTCACCCCTCCACTTT.